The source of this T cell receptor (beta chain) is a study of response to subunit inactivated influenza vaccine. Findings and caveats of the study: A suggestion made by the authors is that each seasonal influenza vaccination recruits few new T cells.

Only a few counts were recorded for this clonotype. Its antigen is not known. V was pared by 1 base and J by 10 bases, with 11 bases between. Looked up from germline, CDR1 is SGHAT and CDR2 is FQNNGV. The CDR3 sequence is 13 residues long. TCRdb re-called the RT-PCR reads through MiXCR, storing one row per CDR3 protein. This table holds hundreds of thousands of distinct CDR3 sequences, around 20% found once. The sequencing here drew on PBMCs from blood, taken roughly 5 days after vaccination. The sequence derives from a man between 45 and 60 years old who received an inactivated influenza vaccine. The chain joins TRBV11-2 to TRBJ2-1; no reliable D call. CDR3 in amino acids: CASSLGLLYEQFF. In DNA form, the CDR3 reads TGTGCCAGCAGCTTAGGACTCCTCTACGAGCAGTTCTTC.